This is a list of T cell receptor beta chains from one sample in a study of tumor-infiltrating lymphocytes in localized non-small cell lung cancer. TCRdb's copy holds only in-frame clones and misses some; the assay was immunoSEQ multiplex PCR. Of 11,000 or so clones detected, less than 90% appear once; the ten largest clones hold approximately 8.1%. Sequencing was done on a sample of lung tumor tissue. All receptors derive from a human donor with non-small cell lung cancer. Both conserved end residues are part of each CDR3. Fields, in order: CDR3 protein, CDR3 DNA, D gene, V gene, J gene, clone size. D genes are given only for firm matches. Only part of the rows carry a size: once, few, many, or a class if the clone is expanded.

CASSSTGTSGGSQYF	TGTGCCAGCAGTTCCACCGGGACTAGCGGCGGGTCCCAGTACTTC	TRBD2	TRBV6-5	TRBJ2-5	.
CASRMGQGAYEQYF	TGTGCCAGCAGGATGGGACAGGGGGCTTACGAGCAGTACTTC	TRBD1	TRBV6-1	TRBJ2-7	.
CASSDPTGPGYEQYF	TGTGCCAGCAGCGACCCAACAGGCCCTGGCTACGAGCAGTACTTC	.	TRBV2	TRBJ2-7	.
CAIREVGEAFF	TGTGCCATCCGGGAGGTTGGGGAAGCTTTCTTT	.	TRBV10-3	TRBJ1-1	.
CASSPDRAGQPQHF	TGTGCCAGCAGCCCCGACAGGGCGGGACAGCCCCAGCATTTT	TRBD1	TRBV27	TRBJ1-5	few
CSVSLGTNQPQHF	TGCAGCGTCTCTCTCGGGACAAATCAGCCCCAGCATTTT	.	TRBV29-1	TRBJ1-5	.
CASSFDWKEQFF	TGTGCCAGCAGCTTTGACTGGAAGGAGCAGTTCTTC	.	TRBV7-2	TRBJ2-1	.
CASSQDGGRAGELFF	TGTGCCAGCAGCCAAGATGGGGGGCGCGCCGGGGAGCTGTTTTTT	.	TRBV4-2	TRBJ2-2	.
CASSLTGHTTDEQFF	TGTGCCAGCAGCCTAACGGGACACACAACGGATGAGCAGTTCTTC	.	TRBV7-2	TRBJ2-1	.
CATGSGANVLTF	TGTGCCACAGGGTCTGGGGCCAACGTCCTGACTTTC	.	TRBV19	TRBJ2-6	.
CASSLFVGGQGGYGYTF	TGTGCCAGCAGCTTGTTTGTCGGGGGACAGGGGGGGTATGGCTACACCTTC	TRBD1	TRBV5-4	TRBJ1-2	.
CASSLAAARSYEQYF	TGTGCCAGCAGCTTGGCGGCGGCCCGCTCCTACGAGCAGTACTTC	.	TRBV5-5	TRBJ2-7	.
CASSEARGALGYTF	TGTGCCAGCAGTGAAGCTAGAGGGGCGCTGGGCTACACCTTC	.	TRBV6-1	TRBJ1-2	.
CASSEVRTGTVNEQFF	TGTGCCAGCAGTGAAGTACGAACAGGAACGGTCAATGAGCAGTTCTTC	.	TRBV2	TRBJ2-1	few
CASSPSLAGGTDTQYF	TGTGCCAGCAGCCCTTCATTAGCGGGGGGCACAGATACGCAGTATTTT	TRBD2	TRBV13	TRBJ2-3	.
CASSLVRDGEKLFF	TGTGCCAGCAGCTTAGTCAGAGACGGTGAAAAACTGTTTTTT	.	TRBV7-2	TRBJ1-4	.
CASSEVWAPYYGYTF	TGTGCCAGCAGTGAAGTGTGGGCCCCTTACTATGGCTACACCTTC	.	TRBV2	TRBJ1-2	.
CASSTSVPSTDTQYF	TGTGCCAGTAGTACTAGTGTTCCTAGCACAGATACGCAGTATTTT	.	TRBV19	TRBJ2-3	.
CASSLLDGLAVQETQYF	TGCGCCAGCAGCCTTCTAGACGGACTAGCGGTGCAAGAGACCCAGTACTTC	TRBD2	TRBV4-1	TRBJ2-5	.
CASSGNPNYGYTF	TGCGCCAGCAGCGGGAATCCTAACTATGGCTACACCTTC	.	TRBV5-1	TRBJ1-2	.
CASSFGTEAFF	TGTGCCAGCAGCTTCGGCACTGAAGCTTTCTTT	.	TRBV5-6	TRBJ1-1	.
CASSLVLGTGSTGELFF	TGTGCCAGCAGCTTAGTGTTGGGGACAGGCTCCACCGGGGAGCTGTTTTTT	TRBD1	TRBV7-9	TRBJ2-2	.
CASRADAYDTQYF	TGTGCCAGCAGAGCTGATGCGTACGATACGCAGTATTTT	.	TRBV6-1	TRBJ2-3	.
CASSLVPDNYEQYF	TGTGCCAGCAGCTTGGTGCCAGATAACTACGAGCAGTACTTC	.	TRBV5-4	TRBJ2-7	.
CASRAQAAYSYEQYF	TGTGCCAGCAGGGCCCAGGCAGCTTATTCCTACGAGCAGTACTTC	.	TRBV27	TRBJ2-7	.
CASRQGSGNTIYF	TGCGCCAGCAGACAGGGGTCTGGAAACACCATATATTTT	TRBD1	TRBV5-1	TRBJ1-3	medium-sized
CASSWTSYGETQYF	TGTGCCAGCAGTTGGACTAGCTATGGCGAGACCCAGTACTTC	TRBD2	TRBV6-5	TRBJ2-5	once
CASSLDGGAVDEQYF	TGTGCCAGCAGCTTAGACGGGGGCGCCGTCGACGAGCAGTACTTC	.	TRBV7-8	TRBJ2-7	.
CASSKTGGRETQYF	TGTGCCAGCAGTAAAACAGGGGGTCGAGAGACCCAGTACTTC	TRBD1	TRBV7-3	TRBJ2-5	.
CATRTDPRGYSPLHF	TGTGCCACCAGGACCGACCCACGAGGATATTCACCCCTCCACTTT	.	TRBV15	TRBJ1-6	.
CAISDTDTQYF	TGTGCCATCAGTGACACAGATACGCAGTATTTT	.	TRBV10-3	TRBJ2-3	.
CASSPGLANMGHEQFF	TGCGCCAGCAGCCCGGGACTAGCCAACATGGGCCATGAGCAGTTCTTC	TRBD2	TRBV4-3	TRBJ2-1	.
CATSTRSRSDGYTF	TGTGCCACCAGCACTAGATCGAGGAGCGATGGCTACACCTTC	.	TRBV15	TRBJ1-2	.
CASSELAGTEQFF	TGTGCCAGCAGTGAACTAGCGGGAACTGAGCAGTTCTTC	TRBD2	TRBV2	TRBJ2-1	.
CASSEVDYYNEQFF	TGTGCCAGCAGTGAAGTAGACTATTACAATGAGCAGTTCTTC	.	TRBV6-1	TRBJ2-1	.
CASSMVTRTSGNTIYF	TGTGCCAGTAGTATGGTAACACGGACCTCTGGAAACACCATATATTTT	.	TRBV19	TRBJ1-3	.
CASSFRLAGVNNEQFF	TGTGCCAGCAGCTTCCGCCTAGCGGGAGTCAACAATGAGCAGTTCTTC	TRBD2	TRBV11-2	TRBJ2-1	.
CASSEVLSGSWEQYF	TGTGCCAGCAGTGAAGTTCTTAGCGGGAGTTGGGAGCAGTACTTC	TRBD2	TRBV2	TRBJ2-7	.
CASSHLRSGQGARGDTQYF	TGTGCCAGTAGTCATCTGAGGTCGGGACAGGGGGCGAGGGGCGATACGCAGTATTTT	TRBD1	TRBV19	TRBJ2-3	.
CASSPFRVSSTDTQYF	TGTGCCAGCAGCCCTTTTCGGGTTTCTAGCACAGATACGCAGTATTTT	.	TRBV7-2	TRBJ2-3	.
CASSPGQGSYGYTF	TGTGCCAGCAGTCCTGGACAGGGTTCCTATGGCTACACCTTC	TRBD1	TRBV6-1	TRBJ1-2	.
CASSVTSGADTQYF	TGTGCCAGCAGCGTTACTAGTGGGGCAGATACGCAGTATTTT	.	TRBV5-4	TRBJ2-3	.
CASSAVGFRDEQYF	TGTGCCAGCAGCGCTGTGGGTTTCAGGGACGAGCAGTACTTC	.	TRBV7-6	TRBJ2-7	.
CAWSVGGHTEAFF	TGTGCCTGGAGTGTCGGGGGACACACTGAAGCTTTCTTT	.	TRBV30	TRBJ1-1	.
CASSEQTSDNEQFF	TGTGCCAGCAGTGAACAAACTAGCGACAATGAGCAGTTCTTC	TRBD2	TRBV6-4	TRBJ2-1	.
CASSEGGGAKQYF	TGTGCCAGCAGTGAAGGGGGAGGGGCAAAGCAGTACTTC	TRBD2	TRBV2	TRBJ2-7	.